Listed below are T cell receptor beta chains from one sample, sequenced in a study of neurological immune-mediated disorders. One entry per CDR3 protein, called by TCRdb with MiXCR from the 5' RACE reads. The data show under 70,000 distinct CDR3 sequences, with more than 3% seen just once and 6% to 8% held by the top ten. Specimen: PBMCs. These receptors originate from a woman aged 55 to 70 with multiple sclerosis. Each CDR3 is given with its conserved first and last residue. Each record gives: D gene, V gene, clone size, J gene, CDR3 protein, CDR3 DNA. The D gene is left open where the match is weak. The size field reads once, few, many, or a class for an expanded clone.

NA	TRBV28	many	TRBJ2-7	CASSTDTNLYEQYF	TGTGCCAGCAGTACCGACACGAACCTCTACGAGCAGTACTTC
NA	TRBV9	large	TRBJ1-5	CASSVGGGRPRNQPQHF	TGTGCCAGCAGCGTAGGTGGGGGCCGTCCAAGAAATCAGCCCCAGCATTTT
TRBD1	TRBV20-1	many	TRBJ1-2	CSATRDRDTF	TGCAGTGCTACCCGGGACAGGGACACCTTC
NA	TRBV20-1	many	TRBJ1-2	CSASMMSGYGYTF	TGCAGTGCTAGTATGATGAGTGGCTATGGCTACACCTTC
TRBD2	TRBV27	many	TRBJ2-3	CASSLSRGYDTQYF	TGTGCCAGCAGTTTATCGCGGGGGTATGATACGCAGTATTTT
NA	TRBV5-1	many	TRBJ2-2	CASRAPGTGELFF	TGCGCCAGTAGGGCCCCAGGGACCGGGGAGCTGTTTTTT
NA	TRBV7-2	many	TRBJ1-3	CASSLRIGENTIYF	TGTGCCAGCAGCTTGAGGATAGGCGAAAACACCATATATTTT
NA	TRBV6-2/TRBV6-3	many	TRBJ1-2	CASSYSRQDNYGYTF	TGTGCCAGCAGTTACTCCAGACAGGATAACTATGGCTACACCTTC
NA	TRBV5-1	many	TRBJ2-1	CASSLRDGPGTEQFF	TGCGCCAGCAGCTTGAGGGATGGGCCGGGCACTGAGCAGTTCTTC
TRBD2	TRBV20-1	many	TRBJ2-3	CSARDTSGGAVSTDTQYF	TGCAGTGCTAGGGATACTAGCGGGGGGGCGGTGAGCACAGATACGCAGTATTTT
NA	TRBV4-1	many	TRBJ1-5	CASSQTSALSNQPQHF	TGCGCCAGCAGCCAAACATCCGCTCTTAGCAATCAGCCCCAGCATTTT
NA	TRBV28	few	TRBJ1-1	CASKRQMNTEAFF	TGTGCCAGCAAAAGACAGATGAACACTGAAGCTTTCTTT
TRBD1	TRBV5-6	many	TRBJ2-7	CASSFSWTGLYEQYF	TGTGCCAGCAGCTTCAGTTGGACAGGACTCTACGAGCAGTACTTC